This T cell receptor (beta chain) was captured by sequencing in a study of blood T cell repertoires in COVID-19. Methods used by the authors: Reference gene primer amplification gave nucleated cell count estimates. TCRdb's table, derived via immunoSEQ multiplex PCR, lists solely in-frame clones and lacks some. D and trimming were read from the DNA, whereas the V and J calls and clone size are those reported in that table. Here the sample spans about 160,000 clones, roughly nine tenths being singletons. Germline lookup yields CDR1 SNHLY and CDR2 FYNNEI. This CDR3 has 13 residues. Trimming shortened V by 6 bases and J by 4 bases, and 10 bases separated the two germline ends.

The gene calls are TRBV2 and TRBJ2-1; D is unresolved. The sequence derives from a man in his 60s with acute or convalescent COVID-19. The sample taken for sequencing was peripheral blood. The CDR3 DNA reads TGTGCCAGCAGCGCCCAGGTTTACAATGAGCAGTTCTTC. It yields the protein CASSAQVYNEQFF.